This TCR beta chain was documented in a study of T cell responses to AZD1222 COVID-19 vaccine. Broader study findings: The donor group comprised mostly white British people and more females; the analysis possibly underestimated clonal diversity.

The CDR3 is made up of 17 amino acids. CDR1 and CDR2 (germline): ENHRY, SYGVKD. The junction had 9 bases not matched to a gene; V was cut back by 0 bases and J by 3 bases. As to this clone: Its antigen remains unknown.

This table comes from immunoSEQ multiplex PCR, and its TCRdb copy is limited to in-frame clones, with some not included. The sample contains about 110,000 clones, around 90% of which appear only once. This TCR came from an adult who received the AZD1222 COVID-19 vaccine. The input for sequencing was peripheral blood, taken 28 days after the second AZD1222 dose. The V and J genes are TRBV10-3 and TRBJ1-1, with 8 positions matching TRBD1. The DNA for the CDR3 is TGTGCCATCAGTGAGTCGTCAGGGACAGGAGACGACACTGAAGCTTTCTTT. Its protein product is CAISESSGTGDDTEAFF.